The 31 T cell receptor beta chains below come from one sample, sequenced in a study of T cells after yellow fever vaccination. TCRdb reprocessed the 5' RACE reads via MiXCR and lists one record per CDR3 protein. The sample holds 600,000 to 750,000 distinct CDR3 sequences, about 12% seen once. The sample in question was PBMCs, obtained on the day of the yellow fever booster vaccination. The receptors were gathered from a man aged 25-40 years who received the YFV17D yellow fever vaccine.

This clonotype came up a few times. The chain links TRBV21-1 to TRBJ2-1. TRBV21-1 is designated a pseudogene. The length of the CDR3 is 11 residues. The CDR3 spells CASSTQYEQFF. CDR3 DNA sequence: TGTGCCAGCAGCACCCAGTATGAGCAGTTCTTC.

V and J are TRBV4-3 and TRBJ1-2; D ambiguous. The germline CDR1 and CDR2 sequences are LGHNA and YSLEER. The CDR3 is 16 residues long. Trimming shortened V by 1 base and J by 1 base, and 13 bases separated the two germline ends. Here the CDR3 reads CASSQGVRRVNYGYTF. CDR3 bases: TGCGCCAGCAGCCAAGGGGTTCGGAGGGTTAACTATGGCTACACCTTC.

This clonotype came up a few times. The CDR3 loop is CASSLSGKPYEQYF. The CDR3 coding sequence is TGTGCCAGCAGCTTGAGCGGGAAGCCCTACGAGCAGTACTTC. The rearrangement links TRBV3-1 to TRBJ2-7, with 7 bases identical to TRBD2. Trimming removed 5 bases from V and 2 bases from J; junction bases left unmatched: 6. In germline, CDR1 is LGHDT, CDR2 YNNKEL (reference sequence). The CDR3 contains 14 residues.

The V gene is TRBV10-3, the J gene TRBJ2-2, with 11 positions matching TRBD2. The germline CDR1 and CDR2 sequences are ENHRY and SYGVKD. The CDR3 totals 15 residues. The V and J ends lost 6 bases and 6 bases, in that order; junction bases with no gene match: 6. The CDR3: CAIRTSGNRAGELFF. CDR3 DNA sequence: TGTGCCATCAGGACTAGCGGGAATCGCGCCGGGGAGCTGTTTTTT.

V gene TRBV18 combines with J gene TRBJ1-1; no reliable D call. This CDR3 has 13 residues. Germline V CDR1 and CDR2: KGHSH, LQKENI. Between the trimmed V and J ends, which lost 1 base and 5 bases, there was a span of 8 bases. As DNA, the CDR3 is TGTGCCAGCTCACCACAGACCGCTACTGAAGCTTTCTTT. It yields the protein CASSPQTATEAFF. The whole variable domain, filled in from reference TRBV18 and TRBJ1-1, reads NAGVMQNPRHLVRRRGQEARLRCSPMKGHSHVYWYRQLPEEGLKFMVYLQKENIIDESGMPKERFSAEFPKEGPSILRIQQVVRGDSAAYFCASSPQTATEAFFGQGTRLTVV.

The V call is TRBV9, the J call TRBJ2-2, with D tentatively TRBD1 (5 bases). There are 14 residues in the CDR3. CDR1 is SGDLS and CDR2 is YYNGEE in the germline V gene. The V and J ends lost 3 bases and 0 bases respectively, with 6 bases between them. The CDR3 nucleotides are TGTGCCAGCAGCGCAGGGACGAACACCGGGGAGCTGTTTTTT. It encodes CASSAGTNTGELFF.

This clonotype was observed a handful of times. V and J are TRBV15 and TRBJ1-6; D uncertain. The germline gives CDR1 LNHNV, CDR2 YYDKDF (reference sequence). V lost 3 bases, J lost 9 bases, and 15 bases lay in between. This CDR3 region has 15 residues. CDR3 nucleotides: TGTGCCACCAGCAGGTTAGACATCACGGGTTCACCCCTCCACTTT. Protein sequence: CATSRLDITGSPLHF.

The J gene is TRBJ2-3, the V gene TRBV4-3; no clear D gene. Trimming removed 2 bases at V and 5 bases at J, with 11 bases between. Per the germline V gene, CDR1 is LGHNA and CDR2 is YSLEER. The CDR3 runs 14 residues. The CDR3 spells CASSQTERKDTQYF. CDR3 coding DNA: TGCGCCAGCAGCCAAACTGAGAGGAAAGATACGCAGTATTTT.

CDR3 bases: TGCGCCAGCAGGATCGCGGGTGTCAACACCGGGGAGCTGTTTTTT. This translates into CASRIAGVNTGELFF. V and J are TRBV5-1 and TRBJ2-2, with D perhaps TRBD2 (5 bases). V lost 5 bases to trimming and J lost 2 bases, with 13 bases between them. The length of the CDR3 is 15 residues. Germline V CDR1 and CDR2: SGHRS, YFSETQ.

This clonotype has a count of ten or more. The rearrangement links TRBV3-1 to TRBJ1-2; 7 bases map to TRBD1. Germline CDR1 reads LGHDT; CDR2 reads YNNKEL (reference sequence). The CDR3 sequence is 13 residues long. V shed 6 bases and J 4 bases; nucleotides not matched to a gene: 5. The CDR3 sequence: CASSPDRAYGYTF. In DNA, the CDR3 is TGTGCCAGCAGTCCCGACAGGGCCTATGGCTACACCTTC.

J is TRBJ2-1 and V is TRBV12-3 or TRBV12-4, with 8 bases matching TRBD1. V was clipped by 4 bases and J by 10 bases; unmatched bases: 12. CDR3 length: 15 residues. This CDR3 is CASSSSGGGSVEQFF. Here the CDR3 DNA reads TGTGCCAGCAGTTCCTCAGGGGGCGGGTCAGTAGAGCAGTTCTTC.

The chain uses TRBV6-6 and TRBJ1-2; the D is unclear. V was trimmed by 5 bases and J by 8 bases, leaving 15 bases between them. This CDR3 has 13 residues. The germline gives CDR1 MNHNY, CDR2 SVGAGI (reference sequence). The CDR3 loop is CASSPTSREGYTF. The CDR3 DNA is TGTGCCAGCAGTCCAACCTCGAGGGAGGGCTACACCTTC.

The chain is built from TRBV20-1 and TRBJ2-3; D is ambiguous. Germline loops: CDR1 DFQATT, CDR2 SNEGSKA (reference sequence). This CDR3 comprises 14 residues. The V and J ends lost 6 bases and 2 bases respectively, with 15 bases between them. The CDR3 region is CSAPRRPPTDTQYF. The CDR3 DNA follows: TGCAGTGCCCCGCGGAGACCCCCCACAGATACGCAGTATTTT.

This clonotype was counted between two and nine times. The CDR3 reads CASSLDGRTSGDTQYF. In nucleotides, the CDR3 is TGCGCCAGCAGCTTGGATGGCAGAACGAGTGGAGATACGCAGTATTTT. The chain recombines TRBV5-1 with TRBJ2-3, with D hard to call. The CDR3 extends over 16 amino acids. Germline V gene data show CDR1 as SGHRS and CDR2 as YFSETQ. Trimming pared 0 bases from V and 5 bases from J, leaving 16 bases between.

The V gene is TRBV10-3, the J gene TRBJ2-7, with TRBD2 matching over 13 bases. The J segment lost 1 base and the V segment lost 8 bases, leaving 8 bases of the junction unmatched. Germline CDR1 reads ENHRY; CDR2 reads SYGVKD. The CDR3 is 16 residues long. The CDR3 nucleotides read TGTGCCATCGCGGGACTAGCGGGATCCCAATCCTACGAGCAGTACTTC. Translated: CAIAGLAGSQSYEQYF.

There are a few counts of this clonotype. This chain joins TRBV20-1 and TRBJ2-3; TRBD1 agrees at 7 bases. The germline V gene encodes CDR1 DFQATT and CDR2 SNEGSKA (reference sequence). This CDR3 has 14 amino acids. V lost 4 bases and J lost 4; bases outside the gene matches: 8. CDR3 nucleotides: TGCAGTGCTACCCGTACAGGGGTCGCAGATACGCAGTATTTT. Translation: CSATRTGVADTQYF.

This chain joins TRBV9 and TRBJ1-1; TRBD1 might be the D (6 bases). In germline, CDR1 is SGDLS, CDR2 YYNGEE. Between the trimmed V and J ends, which lost 3 bases and 5 bases, there was a span of 17 bases. The CDR3 runs 15 residues. The CDR3 coding sequence is TGTGCCAGCAGCGCTCCCCGGCAGGGGAATACTGAAGCTTTCTTT. Protein: CASSAPRQGNTEAFF.

This sequence joins TRBV20-1 and TRBJ2-1; D possibly matches TRBD1 or TRBD2 (5 bases each). The CDR3 is made up of 13 amino acids. In germline, CDR1 is DFQATT, CDR2 SNEGSKA (reference sequence). The V gene lost 4 bases and the J gene lost 8 bases, with 15 bases spanning the gap. CDR3 nucleotides: TGCAGTGCTACGGGACGCAGAGTGGATGAGCAGTTCTTC. The encoded protein is CSATGRRVDEQFF.

This clonotype was recorded a few times. The chain recombines TRBV7-9 with TRBJ2-3, with D possibly TRBD2 on 5 matching bases. V was shortened by 5 bases and J by 5 bases, with 14 bases between the two germline ends. The CDR3 runs to 14 residues. The germline V gene has CDR1 SEHNR and CDR2 FQNEAQ (reference sequence). The CDR3 nucleotides are TGTGCCAGCAGCCCGAGACCTGGAGGAGATACGCAGTATTTT. Its translation is CASSPRPGGDTQYF.

The CDR3 DNA reads as TGCGCCAGCAGCCCGCGAGCGCTAGATACGCAGTATTTT. Its translation: CASSPRALDTQYF. V is TRBV5-1 and J is TRBJ2-3; D ambiguous. V dropped 4 bases and J dropped 5 bases, with 11 bases sitting between them. The CDR3 contains 13 residues. Looked up from germline, CDR1 is SGHRS and CDR2 is YFSETQ.

This clonotype was picked up a small number of times. The CDR3, as DNA: TGTGCCAGCACCATTACGGGACTCCCGGGGGCTTTCTTT. Its protein product is CASTITGLPGAFF. This rearrangement joins TRBV6-2 or TRBV6-3 to TRBJ1-1, with D possibly being TRBD1 (5 bases). Germline CDR1 is MNHEY and CDR2 is SVGEGT. The CDR3 totals 13 residues. V was trimmed by 7 bases and J by 11 bases, leaving 20 bases between them.

This clonotype has just a few counts. This sequence joins TRBV27 and TRBJ1-2, with D possibly being TRBD1 (6 bases). This CDR3 is built from 13 residues. V was trimmed by 5 bases and J by 5 bases, leaving 12 bases between them. CDR1 and CDR2 (germline): MNHEY, SMNVEV (reference sequence). CDR3 amino acids: CASSRTANYGYTF. CDR3 sequence (DNA): TGTGCCAGCAGTAGGACAGCGAATTATGGCTACACCTTC.

The J gene is TRBJ2-1, the V gene TRBV24-1; TRBD2 agrees at 10 bases. Looked up from germline, CDR1 is KGHDR and CDR2 is SFDVKD. The CDR3 loop spans 14 amino acids. V shed 7 bases, J shed 6 bases, and the junction held 5 bases outside the gene matches. CDR3: CATSDSGRINEQFF. The CDR3 DNA is TGTGCCACCAGCGATAGCGGGAGGATCAATGAGCAGTTCTTC.

This clonotype was picked up a small number of times. CDR3 protein: CASLREVGLDEQYF. The DNA of the CDR3 is TGTGCCAGTCTTAGAGAGGTCGGTCTAGACGAGCAGTACTTC. The rearrangement joins TRBV6-2 or TRBV6-3 to TRBJ2-7; D is ambiguous. The V end lost 9 bases, the J end lost 5 bases, and 20 bases lay between the germline ends. Germline V gene lookup returns CDR1 MNHEY and CDR2 SVGEGT. CDR3 length equals 14 residues.

This clonotype occurred a few times. The chain couples TRBV7-2 to TRBJ1-5, with 7 bases aligning to TRBD1. This CDR3 spans 16 amino acids. Germline loops: CDR1 SGHTA, CDR2 FQGNSA. V was pared by 0 bases and J by 4 bases, with 6 bases of the junction left unmatched. The CDR3 DNA follows: TGTGCCAGCAGCTTAGCTGGTACAGGGGTAAATCAGCCCCAGCATTTT. It specifies CASSLAGTGVNQPQHF. Looking up the rest from reference TRBV7-2 and TRBJ1-5 gives the full variable domain: GAGVSQSPSNKVTEKGKDVELRCDPISGHTALYWYRQSLGQGLEFLIYFQGNSAPDKSGLPSDRFSAERTGGSVSTLTIQRTQQEDSAVYLCASSLAGTGVNQPQHFGDGTRLSIL.

This chain connects TRBV20-1 to TRBJ2-3; D is possibly TRBD2 (5 bases). Trimming cost V 8 bases and J 1 base, with 16 bases left between them. This CDR3 is 14 amino acids long. Germline CDR1 and CDR2: DFQATT and SNEGSKA (reference sequence). Here the CDR3 reads CSTAGGRGTDTQYF. The CDR3 DNA reads as TGCAGTACAGCTGGCGGGCGCGGCACAGATACGCAGTATTTT.

The rearrangement links TRBV5-1 to TRBJ2-7; unclear D gene. The V and J ends lost 5 bases and 9 bases respectively, with 18 bases between them. CDR1 and CDR2 (germline): SGHRS, YFSETQ. The CDR3 contains 13 residues. The CDR3 DNA follows: TGCGCCAGCAGTTTACCTGACCCAGCTCGGCAGTACTTC. Protein: CASSLPDPARQYF.

V is TRBV30 and J is TRBJ2-1, with 10 bases matching TRBD2. From germline, CDR1 is GTSNPN and CDR2 SVGIG (reference sequence). The CDR3 length is 13 residues. V shed 8 bases and J 7 bases; nucleotides not matched to a gene: 8. In nucleotides, the CDR3 is TGTGCCCTCTCTAGCGGGAGCTGGAATGAGCAGTTCTTC. Translating gives CALSSGSWNEQFF.

This chain links TRBV29-1 with TRBJ2-1; TRBD2 matches at 8 bases. Trimming cost V 1 base and J 8 bases; bases outside gene matches: 10. This CDR3 has 15 residues. Germline-derived CDR1 and CDR2 are SQVTM and ANQGSEA. CDR3 region: CSVEVRTSRLDEQFF. The CDR3, as DNA: TGCAGCGTTGAAGTGAGGACTAGCCGTTTAGATGAGCAGTTCTTC.

V and J are TRBV5-1 and TRBJ2-5; 10 bases fit TRBD1. This CDR3 contains 15 residues. Losses at the gene ends were 4 bases for V and 4 bases for J; bases not matched to a gene: 7. In germline, CDR1 is SGHRS, CDR2 YFSETQ. The CDR3 region is CASSLLTGGRETQYF. CDR3 DNA sequence: TGCGCCAGCAGCCTCCTGACAGGGGGCAGAGAGACCCAGTACTTC.

This clonotype appeared a few times. The chain has TRBV29-1 and TRBJ2-3; 7 positions agree with TRBD2. With 6 bases clipped from V and 2 bases from J, the junction kept 5 bases outside the gene matches. CDR3 size: 13 residues. Germline V gene data show CDR1 as SQVTM and CDR2 as ANQGSEA. The CDR3 here is CSVEGLFTDTQYF. The CDR3 nucleotides read TGCAGCGTAGAGGGACTATTCACAGATACGCAGTATTTT.